Below, 31 T cell receptor beta chains from the same sample are listed, as sequenced in a study of cytomegalovirus exposure and HLA in healthy donors. TCRdb keeps only in-frame clones here, not all; method: immunoSEQ multiplex PCR. The table lists about 330,000 clones, roughly 87% of them singletons. The sequencing input was PBMCs. The source of these receptors is a woman aged 30 to 39 in good health and CMV-seropositive.

V gene TRBV7-9 combines with J gene TRBJ2-7; either TRBD1 or TRBD2 may fit D (6 bases each). The V end was cut by 5 bases, the J end by 4 bases, with 21 bases between. The CDR3 runs to 16 residues. Germline CDR1 reads SEHNR; CDR2 reads FQNEAQ (reference sequence). The CDR3 DNA sequence: TGTGCCAGCAGCCCCTCGGGGGCTCGAACAGTTTACGAGCAGTACTTC. Encoded protein: CASSPSGARTVYEQYF.

This rearrangement joins TRBV2 to TRBJ2-1; 7 bases match TRBD2. The CDR3 totals 17 residues. V shed 4 bases and J 2 bases; nucleotides not matched to a gene: 11. Per the germline V gene, CDR1 is SNHLY and CDR2 is FYNNEI. The CDR3 DNA reads TGTGCCAGCAGTGTCCCCCTAGCGGCGGGCACCTACAATGAGCAGTTCTTC. This translates into CASSVPLAAGTYNEQFF. Combining the CDR3 with reference TRBV2 and TRBJ2-1 gives the whole variable domain EPEVTQTPSHQVTQMGQEVILRCVPISNHLYFYWYRQILGQKVEFLVSFYNNEISEKSEIFDDQFSVERPDGSNFTLKIRSTKLEDSAMYFCASSVPLAAGTYNEQFFGPGTRLTVL.

The chain carries TRBV6-5 and TRBJ2-1; the match to TRBD1 covers 7 bases. This CDR3 region has 13 residues. CDR1 and CDR2 (germline): MNHEY, SVGAGI. Germline trimming cut 6 bases from V and 6 bases from J; bases unmatched to any gene: 5. Here the CDR3 reads CASRLGQFNEQFF. CDR3 coding DNA: TGTGCCAGCAGACTGGGACAGTTCAATGAGCAGTTCTTC.

The chain links TRBV5-4 to TRBJ2-7; D possibly corresponds to TRBD2 (6 bases). CDR1 is SGHNT, CDR2 YYREEE, per germline (reference sequence). CDR3 length: 15 residues. V lost 0 bases and J lost 0, with 10 bases in between. The chain's CDR3 is CASSLEGLHSYEQYF. For the CDR3, the DNA is TGTGCCAGCAGCTTGGAGGGACTCCACTCCTACGAGCAGTACTTC.

The V and J genes are TRBV5-1 and TRBJ1-2; D is perhaps TRBD1 (6 bases). CDR1 and CDR2 (germline): SGHRS, YFSETQ. V lost 4 bases and J 4 bases, leaving 14 bases between the germline ends. The CDR3 totals 14 residues. The CDR3 is CASSLEQGSYGYTF. The CDR3 coding sequence is TGCGCCAGCAGCCTCGAGCAGGGGAGCTATGGCTACACCTTC.

This clone was observed once. The rearrangement links TRBV27 to TRBJ2-1, with 13 bases identical to TRBD2. Germline V gene sequence: CDR1 MNHEY, CDR2 SMNVEV (reference sequence). This CDR3 has 16 residues. V was pared by 3 bases and J by 5 bases, with 4 bases of the junction left unmatched. The CDR3 DNA follows: TGTGCCAGCAGTTTTTTTGGACTAGCGGGAGACAATGAGCAGTTCTTC. As protein: CASSFFGLAGDNEQFF.

The chain joins TRBV19 to TRBJ2-3; 11 bases match TRBD2. V shed 1 base, J shed 4 bases, and the junction held 10 bases outside the gene matches. There are 18 residues in the CDR3. Looked up from germline, CDR1 is LNHDA and CDR2 is SQIVND (reference sequence). The CDR3 DNA is TGTGCCAGTAGTATAGCCCTTGGTAGCGGGGGGGCCGCAGATACGCAGTATTTT. It encodes CASSIALGSGGAADTQYF.

V is TRBV4-1 and J is TRBJ1-3, with a tentative D call TRBD1 (5 bases). The CDR3 covers 16 residues. Germline V lookup: CDR1 MGHRA, CDR2 YSYEKL. Deletions cut 3 bases from V and 0 bases from J, with 12 bases between. The CDR3 nucleotides are TGCGCCAGCAGCCAGTTACAGGCGAGCTCTGGAAACACCATATATTTT. Protein product: CASSQLQASSGNTIYF.

The chain recombines TRBV5-1 with TRBJ2-7, with unresolved D. The CDR3 totals 12 residues. Germline V lookup: CDR1 SGHRS, CDR2 YFSETQ. With 0 bases removed from V and 3 bases from J, the gap between germline ends came to 4 bases. This chain's CDR3 is CASSLEDYEQYF. The CDR3, as DNA: TGCGCCAGCAGCTTGGAGGACTACGAGCAGTACTTC.

This rearrangement joins TRBV6-1 to TRBJ1-4; maybe TRBD1 (5 bases). CDR3 length equals 13 residues. The V and J ends lost 7 bases and 5 bases respectively, with 11 bases between them. CDR1 and CDR2 (germline): MNHNS, SASEGT. The CDR3 protein is CASMGWTNEKLFF. CDR3 DNA sequence: TGTGCCAGCATGGGGTGGACAAATGAAAAACTGTTTTTT.

The J gene is TRBJ2-3, the V gene TRBV7-3, with D unclear. V was shortened by 5 bases and J by 3 bases, with 15 bases between the two germline ends. The germline CDR1 and CDR2 sequences are SGHTA and FQGTGA. CDR3 size: 15 residues. The CDR3 loop reads CASSLSSVGTDTQYF. The CDR3 DNA reads TGTGCCAGCAGCCTCAGCAGCGTCGGAACAGATACGCAGTATTTT.

This clone is a singleton in its sample. The V call is TRBV28, the J call TRBJ2-7; D perhaps matches TRBD2 (6 bases). From germline, CDR1 is MDHEN and CDR2 SYDVKM. This CDR3 is 15 amino acids long. The V and J ends lost 3 bases and 3 bases respectively, with 15 bases between them. The CDR3 DNA follows: TGTGCCAGCAGTTTGGGGAGGAAGGCCCTCTACGAGCAGTACTTC. Translating gives CASSLGRKALYEQYF.

The chain uses TRBV4-2 and TRBJ2-4, with D tentatively TRBD1 or TRBD2 (5 bases each). The CDR3 has 15 amino acids. Trimming cost V 4 bases and J 1 base, with 11 bases left between them. Germline loops: CDR1 LGHNA, CDR2 YNFKEQ. CDR3 sequence reads: CASSREWGAKNIQYF. CDR3 sequence (DNA): TGTGCCAGCAGCCGGGAGTGGGGGGCCAAAAACATTCAGTACTTC.

This chain connects TRBV27 to TRBJ2-1; the match to TRBD2 covers 13 bases. The junction had 4 bases not matched to a gene; V was cut back by 3 bases and J by 5 bases. CDR1 is MNHEY, CDR2 SMNVEV, per germline (reference sequence). The CDR3 runs to 16 residues. The CDR3 DNA reads TGTGCCAGCAGTTTCCTAACTAGCGGGAGGGACAATGAGCAGTTCTTC. Its protein is CASSFLTSGRDNEQFF.

The V gene is TRBV9, the J gene TRBJ2-3, with a possible D match to TRBD2 (6 bases). The CDR3 spans 16 residues. Germline V lookup: CDR1 SGDLS, CDR2 YYNGEE. V lost 0 bases, J lost 0 bases, and 11 bases lay in between. The chain's CDR3 is CASSVEGGMSTDTQYF. The CDR3 DNA is TGTGCCAGCAGCGTAGAGGGCGGGATGAGCACAGATACGCAGTATTTT.

The V gene is TRBV5-1, the J gene TRBJ1-1; 11 bases are a match to TRBD1. CDR1 and CDR2 from the germline V gene are SGHRS and YFSETQ. V was pared by 1 base and J by 10 bases, with 21 bases of the junction left unmatched. This CDR3 has 19 residues. In DNA form, the CDR3 reads TGCGCCAGCAGCTTGTTCGTGTGGGACAGGGGGTTAAAAATTATCGGAGCTTTCTTT. Residues: CASSLFVWDRGLKIIGAFF.

The table lists this clone with a count of one. The chain has TRBV6-1 and TRBJ2-3, with 7 nucleotides matching TRBD2. J was trimmed by 2 bases and V by 7 bases; bases with no gene match: 9. The CDR3 totals 15 residues. Per the germline V gene, CDR1 is MNHNS and CDR2 is SASEGT. The CDR3 DNA is TGTGCCAGCACCGGTTCGCTAGCGGTCACAGATACGCAGTATTTT. As protein: CASTGSLAVTDTQYF.

The rearrangement joins TRBV4-3 to TRBJ2-7, with TRBD2 as a possible D gene (5 bases). This CDR3 has 14 amino acids. CDR1 is LGHNA, CDR2 YSLEER, per germline. The germline V and J ends were trimmed by 1 base and 0 bases, with 7 bases remaining between them. CDR3 sequence: CASSQGRGSYEQYF. CDR3 bases: TGCGCCAGCAGCCAAGGCCGGGGCTCCTACGAGCAGTACTTC.

The gene calls are TRBV29-1 and TRBJ2-1; 7 bases line up with TRBD2. The CDR3 is 14 amino acids. The V gene end was trimmed by 5 bases and the J gene end by 5 bases; junction bases not matched to a gene: 9. Germline V lookup: CDR1 SQVTM, CDR2 ANQGSEA. In DNA, the CDR3 is TGCAGCGTTACCCCCCGGACTAGGGACAATGAGCAGTTCTTC. This sequence encodes CSVTPRTRDNEQFF.

This chain links TRBV9 with TRBJ2-3; D uncertain. V shed 3 bases and J shed 4 bases, with 6 bases lying between them. The CDR3 has 12 residues. Germline V gene sequence: CDR1 SGDLS, CDR2 YYNGEE. The CDR3, as DNA: TGTGCCAGCAGCGACCAAGCAGATACGCAGTATTTT. Translated: CASSDQADTQYF.

The chain recombines TRBV5-6 with TRBJ1-3; possible D gene TRBD1, 6 bases. CDR3 length: 15 residues. Germline loops: CDR1 SGHDT, CDR2 YYEEEE. V was pared by 5 bases and J by 0 bases, with 12 bases between. In nucleotides, the CDR3 is TGTGCCAGCAGGTTGACAGGAAGCTCTGGAAACACCATATATTTT. Protein product: CASRLTGSSGNTIYF.

This clone was recorded once. The chain couples TRBV4-3 to TRBJ1-1; 9 bases line up with TRBD1. This CDR3 has 15 residues. V lost 2 bases, J lost 3 bases, and 4 bases stayed unmatched. Germline V lookup: CDR1 LGHNA, CDR2 YSLEER. Here the CDR3 reads CASSQTDRGDTEAFF. CDR3 DNA: TGCGCCAGCAGCCAAACCGACAGGGGGGACACTGAAGCTTTCTTT.

This clone occurred a few times. The chain recombines TRBV28 with TRBJ1-6; 10 nucleotides line up with TRBD1. The J segment lost 7 bases and the V segment lost 11 bases, leaving 8 bases of the junction unmatched. Per germline, CDR1 MDHEN and CDR2 SYDVKM. This CDR3 contains 14 residues. The DNA for the CDR3 is TGTGCCTGCTTCGACAGGGGGCGGAATTCACCCCTCCACTTT. Encoded protein: CACFDRGRNSPLHF. Filled out from reference TRBV28 and TRBJ1-6, the complete variable domain reads DVKVTQSSRYLVKRTGEKVFLECVQDMDHENMFWYRQDPGLGLRLIYFSYDVKMKEKGDIPEGYSVSREKKERFSLILESASTNQTSMYLCACFDRGRNSPLHFGNGTRLTVT.

V is TRBV5-1 and J is TRBJ1-4; no reliable D call. The CDR3 runs to 16 residues. The germline CDR1 and CDR2 sequences are SGHRS and YFSETQ. Trimming took 4 bases from V and 0 from J, leaving 13 bases between them. The CDR3, as DNA: TGCGCCAGCAGCGAAAAACCGGCAACAACTAATGAAAAACTGTTTTTT. Translated: CASSEKPATTNEKLFF.

CDR3 loop: CASTRKGGSGTGELFF. CDR3 coding DNA: TGTGCCAGCACTAGAAAAGGGGGGAGTGGCACCGGGGAGCTGTTTTTT. The chain recombines TRBV25-1 with TRBJ2-2; tentatively, D is TRBD1 or TRBD2 (6 bases each). V was shortened by 7 bases and J by 4 bases, with 19 bases between the two germline ends. The CDR3 totals 16 residues. CDR1 and CDR2 from the germline V gene are MGHDK and SYGVNS.

The J gene is TRBJ2-3, the V gene TRBV7-6; 9 bases align to TRBD2. Germline V gene sequence: CDR1 SGHVS, CDR2 FNYEAQ. V gave up 2 bases and J gave up 7 bases; unmatched junction bases: 7. The CDR3 is made up of 15 amino acids. The CDR3 DNA reads TGTGCCAGCAGCTTAAGGCCTAGCGGGGACCATACGCAGTATTTT. Protein: CASSLRPSGDHTQYF.

The rearrangement links TRBV5-6 to TRBJ1-3; D gene ambiguous. The CDR3 consists of 14 residues. Germline V gene sequence: CDR1 SGHDT, CDR2 YYEEEE. V was pared by 4 bases and J by 2 bases, with 10 bases between. In DNA, the CDR3 is TGTGCCAGCAGCCCTCAACTAGCTGGAAACACCATATATTTT. The encoded protein is CASSPQLAGNTIYF.

Only one count was recorded for this clone. The chain has TRBV6-6 and TRBJ1-5; no clear D. Germline V lookup: CDR1 MNHNY, CDR2 SVGAGI (reference sequence). CDR3 length: 12 amino acids. V was pared by 4 bases and J by 5 bases, with 6 bases between. CDR3 protein: CASSSRDQPQHF. CDR3 nucleotide sequence: TGTGCCAGCAGTTCCAGAGATCAGCCCCAGCATTTT.

The CDR3 protein is CASSVAGTYEQYF. The CDR3 nucleotides are TGTGCCAGCAGTGTTGCAGGGACCTACGAGCAGTACTTC. The chain uses TRBV6-1 and TRBJ2-7, with a possible D match to TRBD1 (5 bases). The germline gives CDR1 MNHNS, CDR2 SASEGT. V was trimmed by 4 bases and J by 2 bases, leaving 9 bases between them. This CDR3 is built from 13 residues.

The chain joins TRBV9 to TRBJ2-7, with D perhaps matching TRBD2 (6 bases). CDR3 length: 16 amino acids. In germline, CDR1 is SGDLS, CDR2 YYNGEE. V was shortened by 0 bases and J by 6 bases, with 19 bases between the two germline ends. The CDR3 coding sequence is TGTGCCAGCAGCGTAGATGGGACTCCAGTGGGGGGCGAGCAGTACTTC. The encoded protein is CASSVDGTPVGGEQYF.

V is TRBV30 and J is TRBJ1-1; D uncertain. The CDR3 has 13 residues. The germline V gene encodes CDR1 GTSNPN and CDR2 SVGIG (reference sequence). The germline V and J ends were trimmed by 2 bases and 6 bases, with 13 bases remaining between them. The CDR3 is CAWSPPFAPEAFF. The CDR3 DNA is TGTGCCTGGAGTCCCCCGTTTGCCCCTGAAGCTTTCTTT.